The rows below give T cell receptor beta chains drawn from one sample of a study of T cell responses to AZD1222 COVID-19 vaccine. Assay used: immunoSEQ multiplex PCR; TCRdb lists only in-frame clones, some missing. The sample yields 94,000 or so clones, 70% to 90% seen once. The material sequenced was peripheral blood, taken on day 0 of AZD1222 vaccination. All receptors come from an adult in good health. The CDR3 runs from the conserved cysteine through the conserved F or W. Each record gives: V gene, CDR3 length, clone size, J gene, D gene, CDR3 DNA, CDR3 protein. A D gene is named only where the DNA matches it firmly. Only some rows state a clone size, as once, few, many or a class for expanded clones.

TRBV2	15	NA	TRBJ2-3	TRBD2	TGTGCCAGCAGTGCTAGCGGGGGCTTCACAGATACGCAGTATTTT	CASSASGGFTDTQYF
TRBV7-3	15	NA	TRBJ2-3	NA	TGTGCCAGCAGCTTACAGGGAGCTGTAGCAGATACGCAGTATTTT	CASSLQGAVADTQYF
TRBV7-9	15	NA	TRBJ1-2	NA	TGTGCCAGCAGCCTAGTTTTTAAGACAGGCTATGGCTACACCTTC	CASSLVFKTGYGYTF
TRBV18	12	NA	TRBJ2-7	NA	TGTGCCAGCTCACCGATGCGCCACGAGCAGTACTTC	CASSPMRHEQYF
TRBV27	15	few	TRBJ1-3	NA	TGTGCCAGCAGTTGGACGGGGTACCCTGGAAACACCATATATTTT	CASSWTGYPGNTIYF
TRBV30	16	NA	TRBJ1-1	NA	TGTGCCTGGAGTGTACCCTCCCGTCGACGGAACACTGAAGCTTTCTTT	CAWSVPSRRRNTEAFF
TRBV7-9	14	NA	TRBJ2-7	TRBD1	TGTGCCAGCACTCCGGGACAGCCATCCTACGAGCAGTACTTC	CASTPGQPSYEQYF
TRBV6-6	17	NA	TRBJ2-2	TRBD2	TGTGCCAGCAGTCGGGGGGGCCTTTCTGGGGACACCGGGGAGCTGTTTTTT	CASSRGGLSGDTGELFF
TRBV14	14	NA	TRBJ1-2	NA	TGTGCCAGCAGTCAACAGGGTTATAACTATGGCTACACCTTC	CASSQQGYNYGYTF
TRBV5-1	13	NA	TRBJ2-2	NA	TGCGCCAGCAGCTTGGATGGGACCGGGGAGCTGTTTTTT	CASSLDGTGELFF
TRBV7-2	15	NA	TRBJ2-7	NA	TGTGCCAGCAGCTTAGACGGAGGCAGATTCTACGAGCAGTACTTC	CASSLDGGRFYEQYF
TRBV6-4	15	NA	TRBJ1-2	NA	TGTGCCAGCAGTGGCGCTGGAACAGGGTTTGGCGGCTACACCTTC	CASSGAGTGFGGYTF
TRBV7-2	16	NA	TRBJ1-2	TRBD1	TGTGCCAGCAGCTTACCTCGGACAGGGGGATTTGGTGGCTACACCTTC	CASSLPRTGGFGGYTF
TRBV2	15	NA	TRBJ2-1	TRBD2	TGTGCCAGCAGGTTGACTAGCGGTTCCTACAATGAGCAGTTCTTC	CASRLTSGSYNEQFF
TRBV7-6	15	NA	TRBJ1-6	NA	TGTGCCAGCAGCCGCGAGCGATCGGATAATTCACCCCTCCACTTT	CASSRERSDNSPLHF
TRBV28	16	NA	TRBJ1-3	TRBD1	TGTGCCAGCAAACCCCCAGGACAGGTAGCGGGAAACACCATATATTTT	CASKPPGQVAGNTIYF
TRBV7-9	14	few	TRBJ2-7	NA	TGTGCCAGCAGCTTAGGAGGGAACTCCTACGAGCAGTACTTC	CASSLGGNSYEQYF
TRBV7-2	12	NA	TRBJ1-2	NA	TGTGCCAGCAGCTCGGACAGCTATGGCTACACCTTC	CASSSDSYGYTF
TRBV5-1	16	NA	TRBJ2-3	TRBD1	TGCGCCAGCAGGACACAGGGGCGGTGGAGCGCAGATACGCAGTATTTT	CASRTQGRWSADTQYF
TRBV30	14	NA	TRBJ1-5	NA	TGTGCCTGGAGTGTAACCCAGGGTTTTCAGCCCCAGCATTTT	CAWSVTQGFQPQHF
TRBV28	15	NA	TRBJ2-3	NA	TGTGCCAGCAGTCGTTCGGGGTTGGAGTCAGATACGCAGTATTTT	CASSRSGLESDTQYF
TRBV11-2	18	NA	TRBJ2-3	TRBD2	TGTGCCAGCAGCCCTGGACTAGCGGGGGGCTCCTACACAGATACGCAGTATTTT	CASSPGLAGGSYTDTQYF
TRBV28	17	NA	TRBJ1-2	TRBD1	TGTGCCAGCAGTTTGATGATAGGACAGGGGGCAAAGGAAGGCTACACCTTC	CASSLMIGQGAKEGYTF
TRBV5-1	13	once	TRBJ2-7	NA	TGCGCCAGCAGCTTTGGAGGGTCCTACGAGCAGTACTTC	CASSFGGSYEQYF
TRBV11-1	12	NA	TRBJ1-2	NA	TGTGCCAGCCGCGGGGGATCCGCGGAGTACACCTTC	CASRGGSAEYTF
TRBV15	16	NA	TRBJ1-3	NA	TGTGCCACCAGCAGAGACCTGCTGGGCGCCGGAAACACCATATATTTT	CATSRDLLGAGNTIYF
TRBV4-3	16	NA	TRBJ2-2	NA	TGCGCCAGCAGCCAAGATGGGGGCGCGAACACCGGGGAGCTGTTTTTT	CASSQDGGANTGELFF
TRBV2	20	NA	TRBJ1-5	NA	TGTGCCAGCAGTGAAGCCTATATCGGTGACAGGCCGTATAGCAATCAGCCCCAGCATTTT	CASSEAYIGDRPYSNQPQHF
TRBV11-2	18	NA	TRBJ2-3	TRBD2	TGTGCCAGCAGCTTAGAAGCGACTAGCGGGGGGATCACAGATACGCAGTATTTT	CASSLEATSGGITDTQYF
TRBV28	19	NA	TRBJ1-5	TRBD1	TGTGCCAGCAGACAACCAGGGGGCGCCTCGGCATTGAGCAATCAGCCCCAGCATTTT	CASRQPGGASALSNQPQHF
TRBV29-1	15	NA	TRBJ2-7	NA	TGCAGCGTTGAAGGTGGGGAAGAACCCCTCTACGAGCAGTACTTC	CSVEGGEEPLYEQYF
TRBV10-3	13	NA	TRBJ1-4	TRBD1	TGTGCCATCAGGACAGGGAGGGACGAAAAACTGTTTTTT	CAIRTGRDEKLFF
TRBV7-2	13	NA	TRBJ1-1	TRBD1	TGTGCCAGCAGCTGGACAGGTCTCACTGAAGCTTTCTTT	CASSWTGLTEAFF
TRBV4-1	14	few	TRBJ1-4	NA	TGCGCCAGCAGCCTAAGTGGGGCTACGGGAAAACTGTTTTTT	CASSLSGATGKLFF
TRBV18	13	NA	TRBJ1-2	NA	TGTGCCAGCTCACCGGATGCCCTCTATGGCTACACCTTC	CASSPDALYGYTF
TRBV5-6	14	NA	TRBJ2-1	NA	TGTGCCAGCAGCTTGGGGGGCCCCTACAATGAGCAGTTCTTC	CASSLGGPYNEQFF
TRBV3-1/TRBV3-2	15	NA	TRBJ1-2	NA	TGTGCCAGCAGCCGCGCCGGGACTGAATACTATGGCTACACCTTC	CASSRAGTEYYGYTF
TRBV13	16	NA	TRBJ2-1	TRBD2	TGTGCCAGCAGCCTAAAGTGGGGGGGTCCCTACAATGAGCAGTTCTTC	CASSLKWGGPYNEQFF
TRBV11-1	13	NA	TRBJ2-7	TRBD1	TGTGCCAGCAGCTCGACAGGGAATGGCGAGCAGTACTTC	CASSSTGNGEQYF
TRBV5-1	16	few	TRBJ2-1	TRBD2	TGCGCCAGCAGCCTGGGACTAGCGGGGGGGCACAATGAGCAGTTCTTC	CASSLGLAGGHNEQFF
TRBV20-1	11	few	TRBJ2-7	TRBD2	TGCAGTGCTAGCGGGGGGAACGAGCAGTACTTC	CSASGGNEQYF
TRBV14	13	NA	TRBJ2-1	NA	TGTGCCAGCAGCCAAGATCGGGCAGGGGCGCAGTTCTTC	CASSQDRAGAQFF
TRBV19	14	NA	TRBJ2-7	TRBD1	TGTGCCAGTAGGGGGGGACAGGACTCCTACGAGCAGTACTTC	CASRGGQDSYEQYF
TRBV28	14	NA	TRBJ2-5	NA	TGTGCCAGCAGTAGCCCCGGGGAAAAAGAGACCCAGTACTTC	CASSSPGEKETQYF
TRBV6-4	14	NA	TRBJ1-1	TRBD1	TGTGCCAGCAGTGAGGGGACAGGGGGCGCTGAAGCTTTCTTT	CASSEGTGGAEAFF
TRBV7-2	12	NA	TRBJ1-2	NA	TGTGCCAGCAGCCCAACCCAGGGGGGCTACACCTTC	CASSPTQGGYTF
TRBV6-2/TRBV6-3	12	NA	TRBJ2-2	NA	TGTGCCAGCAGTTACTCGAACGGGGAGCTGTTTTTT	CASSYSNGELFF
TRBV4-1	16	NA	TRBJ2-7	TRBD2	TGCGCCAGCAGCCAAGTGGTATCTAGCGGGCTCCACGAGCAGTACTTC	CASSQVVSSGLHEQYF
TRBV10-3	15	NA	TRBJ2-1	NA	TGTGCCATCAGTGCTGACAGCCAAAACGACAATGAGCAGTTCTTC	CAISADSQNDNEQFF
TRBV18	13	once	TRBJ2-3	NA	TGTGCCAGCTCACCACCTCCGCCAGATACGCAGTATTTT	CASSPPPPDTQYF
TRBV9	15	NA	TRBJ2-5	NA	TGTGCCAGCAGCCCCGGTCCGGGTTCCCGGGAGACCCAGTACTTC	CASSPGPGSRETQYF
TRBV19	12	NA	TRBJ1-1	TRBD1	TGTGCCAGTAGGGGGGACAGGGTTGAAGCTTTCTTT	CASRGDRVEAFF
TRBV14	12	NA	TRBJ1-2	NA	TGTGCCAGCAGCCAAGGGAACTATGGCTACACCTTC	CASSQGNYGYTF
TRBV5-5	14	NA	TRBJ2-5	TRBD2	TGTGCCAGCAGCTTGGGCCTAGCGGGGGAGACCCAGTACTTC	CASSLGLAGETQYF
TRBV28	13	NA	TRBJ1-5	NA	TGTGCCAGCATCGGGAGACGCAATCAGCCCCAGCATTTT	CASIGRRNQPQHF
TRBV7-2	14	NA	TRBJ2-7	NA	TGTGCCAGCAGTTCAGCAGGAATGAATGGAGAGCAGTACTTC	CASSSAGMNGEQYF